One and the same sample provided the 4 T cell receptor beta chains below, sequenced in a study of cytomegalovirus exposure and HLA in healthy donors. 60 Vbeta and 13 Jbeta primers were used in PCR. The protocol was immunoSEQ multiplex PCR, while the TCRdb copy is restricted to in-frame clones and leaves out a portion. Among about 61,000 clones listed, more than 70% were seen once. Sequences were obtained from PBMCs. The source of these receptors is a man aged 45-60 years in good health and CMV-seropositive.

This sequence joins TRBV19 and TRBJ2-7; the match to TRBD1 covers 7 bases. The J segment lost 0 bases and the V segment lost 3 bases, leaving 2 bases of the junction unmatched. The CDR3 is 14 amino acids. Looked up from germline, CDR1 is LNHDA and CDR2 is SQIVND (reference sequence). CDR3 region: CASSMTGSSYEQYF. CDR3 DNA sequence: TGTGCCAGTAGTATGACAGGGAGCTCCTACGAGCAGTACTTC.

The rearrangement links TRBV28 to TRBJ2-1, with 11 bases lining up with TRBD2. The V gene end was trimmed by 3 bases and the J gene end by 9 bases; junction bases not matched to a gene: 10. This CDR3 is 16 amino acids long. Germline V gene lookup returns CDR1 MDHEN and CDR2 SYDVKM. In DNA form, the CDR3 reads TGTGCCAGCAGTTTCATGGGACTAGCGGATTGGGGTGAGCAGTTCTTC. Its protein is CASSFMGLADWGEQFF.

The V gene is TRBV11-2, the J gene TRBJ1-1; D not resolved. Germline V lookup: CDR1 SGHAT, CDR2 FQNNGV. This CDR3 is built from 14 residues. With 5 bases removed from V and 4 bases from J, the gap between germline ends came to 14 bases. As DNA, the CDR3 is TGTGCCAGCAGCCCCTCCATTCCAGGCACTGAAGCTTTCTTT. This encodes CASSPSIPGTEAFF.

The chain has TRBV4-3 and TRBJ2-7; TRBD2 matches 11 bases. The V gene's germline CDR1 is LGHNA and CDR2 YSLEER. The ends lost 4 bases at V and 3 bases at J; junction bases unmatched: 8. CDR3 size: 16 residues. This chain's CDR3 is CASSLTSGGTSYEQYF. Written as DNA, the CDR3 is TGCGCCAGCAGCCTCACTAGCGGGGGAACCAGCTACGAGCAGTACTTC.